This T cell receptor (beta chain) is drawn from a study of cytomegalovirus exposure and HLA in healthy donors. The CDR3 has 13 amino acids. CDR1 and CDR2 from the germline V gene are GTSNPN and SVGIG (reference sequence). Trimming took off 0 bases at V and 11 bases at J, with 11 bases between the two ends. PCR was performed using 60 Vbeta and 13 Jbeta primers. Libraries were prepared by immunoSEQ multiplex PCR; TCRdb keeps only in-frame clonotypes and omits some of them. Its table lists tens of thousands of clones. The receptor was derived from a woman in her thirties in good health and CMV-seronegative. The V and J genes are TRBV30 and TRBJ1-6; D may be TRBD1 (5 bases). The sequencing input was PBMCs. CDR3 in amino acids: CAWSVLGGAPLHF. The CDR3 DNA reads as TGTGCCTGGAGTGTACTTGGGGGGGCACCCCTCCACTTT.